This T cell receptor (beta chain) originates from a study of shared clonotypes between healthy human individuals. Study results and limitations: Deeper or shallower sequencing was expected to change how clonotypes are shared among donors. Non-shared clonotypes had lower generation probabilities than those shared by all four donors.

It was into CD45RA+ naive and CD45RA-negative memory subsets that the CD4+ cells were split. On this clone: Its antigen remains unidentified.

The germline V gene has CDR1 LNHNV and CDR2 YYDKDF (reference sequence). This CDR3 has 14 amino acids. Trimming stripped 5 bases from V and 8 bases from J, with 16 bases between. Sequencing was at deep level. TCRdb's table, derived via immunoSEQ multiplex PCR, lists solely in-frame clones and lacks some. The repertoire has 2,500,000 or so clones, approximately 94% of them found once; the top ten carry about 0.34%. The sample consisted of naive CD4+ T cells from PBMCs. Documented subset: CD45RA+ positively selected. The rearrangement links TRBV15 to TRBJ1-3; D gene unclear. The source is a man younger than 35 in good health. Some clones in this sample may be carry-over from other donors' samples. Here the CDR3 reads CATSVGHGQDTIYF. CDR3 coding DNA: TGTGCCACCAGCGTAGGCCACGGTCAGGACACCATATATTTT.